This is a list of T cell receptor beta chains from one sample in a study of CD8 T cells in Susac syndrome. Via MiXCR, TCRdb re-called the immunoSEQ multiplex PCR reads, giving one row per CDR3 protein. The sample lists under 300,000 distinct CDR3 sequences, 90% to 96% occurring once. Sequencing was carried out using CD4+ T cells from PBMCs. Source of these receptors: a human donor with Susac syndrome. CDR3s include the opening cysteine and the closing phenylalanine or tryptophan. The order of the fields is D gene, V gene, J gene, clone size, CDR3 protein, CDR3 DNA. D genes are given only for firm matches. Size is stated for part of the rows, as once, few or many counts, or as a class when the clone is expanded.

NA	TRBV12-5	TRBJ1-1	NA	CASELDNTEAFF	TGTGCTAGTGAACTAGACAACACTGAAGCTTTCTTT
NA	TRBV4-1	TRBJ2-6	few	CASSQDRPGANVLTF	TGCGCCAGCAGCCAAGACCGTCCTGGGGCCAACGTCCTGACTTTC
TRBD2	TRBV5-1	TRBJ2-7	once	CASSLGLAGGPIYEQYF	TGCGCCAGCAGCCTGGGACTAGCGGGAGGGCCGATCTACGAGCAGTACTTC
NA	TRBV4-1	TRBJ1-4	NA	CASSQGSRDEKLFF	TGCGCCAGCAGCCAAGGTTCGCGGGATGAAAAACTGTTTTTT
TRBD2	TRBV27	TRBJ2-7	NA	CASSLVAGPAGRTYEQYF	TGTGCCAGCAGTTTAGTAGCGGGACCCGCCGGTAGGACCTACGAGCAGTACTTC
TRBD2	TRBV20-1	TRBJ2-2	NA	CSATSGLAASSTGELFF	TGCAGTGCTACCTCGGGACTAGCGGCCTCCAGCACCGGGGAGCTGTTTTTT
NA	TRBV9	TRBJ2-2	once	CASRGLANTGELFF	TGTGCCAGCAGAGGTCTAGCGAACACCGGGGAGCTGTTTTTT
NA	TRBV28	TRBJ1-3	NA	CASSSPWGSGNTIYF	TGTGCCAGCAGTTCCCCCTGGGGCTCTGGAAACACCATATATTTT
NA	TRBV20-1	TRBJ2-3	NA	CSASGPSITDTQYF	TGCAGTGCTAGCGGGCCTTCTATTACAGATACGCAGTATTTT
TRBD2	TRBV5-4	TRBJ2-7	once	CASSLEGVRTSRYF	TGTGCCAGCAGCTTGGAGGGTGTAAGGACTAGCCGTTACTTC
TRBD2	TRBV20-1	TRBJ2-1	NA	CSASRASGSDEQFF	TGCAGTGCTAGTAGGGCTAGCGGATCGGATGAGCAGTTCTTC
NA	TRBV25-1	TRBJ2-7	NA	CASRGSADSNYEQYF	TGTGCCAGCAGGGGATCCGCCGACAGTAACTACGAGCAGTACTTC
TRBD2	TRBV9	TRBJ2-3	NA	CASSVGTSGYTDTQYF	TGTGCCAGCAGCGTAGGAACTAGCGGATACACAGATACGCAGTATTTT
TRBD2	TRBV3-1	TRBJ2-3	few	CASSGRDTQYF	TGTGCCAGTAGCGGGCGGGATACGCAGTATTTT
NA	TRBV29-1	TRBJ2-6	few	CSVEGVLNVLTF	TGCAGCGTCGAGGGTGTTCTCAACGTCCTGACTTTC
NA	TRBV2	TRBJ2-7	NA	CATEGVSLSGSDEQYF	TGTGCCACCGAAGGTGTGTCGCTGTCCGGCTCGGACGAGCAGTACTTC
NA	TRBV20-1	TRBJ2-5	NA	CSASVQGKTQYF	TGCAGTGCTAGTGTGCAGGGAAAGACCCAGTACTTC
NA	TRBV6-6	TRBJ1-2	NA	CASRIHRDWRDGYTF	TGTGCCAGCAGGATTCACAGGGATTGGCGCGATGGCTACACCTTC
TRBD1	TRBV28	TRBJ1-4	NA	CASRRSGGGEKLFF	TGTGCCAGCAGGAGATCAGGGGGCGGTGAAAAACTGTTTTTT
NA	TRBV24-1	TRBJ2-1	NA	CATSDPGTLSSYNEQFF	TGTGCCACCAGTGACCCAGGGACTCTCAGCTCCTACAATGAGCAGTTCTTC
NA	TRBV15	TRBJ2-7	NA	CATSRYQGGEQYF	TGTGCCACCAGCAGATACCAGGGCGGGGAGCAGTACTTC
NA	TRBV6-5	TRBJ2-7	NA	CASSYSYGSYEQYF	TGTGCCAGCAGTTACTCTTACGGATCCTACGAGCAGTACTTC
NA	TRBV6-6	TRBJ2-5	NA	CASSYSDGGQQETQYF	TGTGCCAGCAGTTATTCGGACGGGGGCCAACAAGAGACCCAGTACTTC
NA	TRBV19	TRBJ2-4	NA	CASSRERMDIQYF	TGTGCCAGTAGTAGGGAGAGGATGGACATTCAGTACTTC
NA	TRBV5-1	TRBJ2-2	NA	CASSPLEGATGELFF	TGCGCCAGCAGCCCCTTAGAAGGGGCGACCGGGGAGCTGTTTTTT
TRBD1	TRBV9	TRBJ1-3	NA	CASSVMGQGISSGNTIYF	TGTGCCAGCAGCGTAATGGGACAGGGCATTTCTTCTGGAAACACCATATATTTT
NA	TRBV29-1	TRBJ2-2	NA	CSVRVLGRTANTGELFF	TGCAGCGTCAGAGTGTTGGGGAGGACAGCGAACACCGGGGAGCTGTTTTTT
NA	TRBV29-1	TRBJ1-3	NA	CSVGIQGSGNTIYF	TGCAGCGTCGGGATACAGGGTAGCGGAAACACCATATATTTT
NA	TRBV5-6	TRBJ2-7	NA	CASSQPGPSPYEQYF	TGTGCCAGCAGCCAACCGGGTCCCTCTCCCTACGAGCAGTACTTC
NA	TRBV4-1	TRBJ2-4	once	CASSQDDWAKNIQYF	TGCGCCAGCAGCCAAGACGATTGGGCCAAAAACATTCAGTACTTC
NA	TRBV20-1	TRBJ2-7	NA	CSASMGYEQYF	TGCAGTGCTAGCATGGGATACGAGCAGTACTTC
TRBD1	TRBV15	TRBJ2-2	NA	CATMKGSGQGGTGELFF	TGTGCCACCATGAAGGGTTCTGGACAGGGGGGCACCGGGGAGCTGTTTTTT
NA	TRBV15	TRBJ1-5	once	CATSRDRQLNQPQHF	TGTGCCACCAGCAGAGATCGGCAGCTCAATCAGCCCCAGCATTTT
NA	TRBV27	TRBJ1-1	NA	CASRPQTENTEAFF	TGTGCCAGCAGACCCCAGACAGAGAACACTGAAGCTTTCTTT
NA	TRBV7-2	TRBJ2-3	NA	CASSFPGHTDTQYF	TGTGCCAGCAGCTTTCCCGGACACACAGATACGCAGTATTTT
NA	TRBV4-2	TRBJ1-4	once	CASSREPERSEKLFF	TGTGCCAGCAGCCGGGAACCTGAGCGGAGTGAAAAACTGTTTTTT
TRBD1	TRBV25-1	TRBJ2-7	NA	CASSDYLAPGQGYEQYF	TGTGCCAGCAGTGATTATTTGGCCCCAGGACAGGGATACGAGCAGTACTTC
NA	TRBV20-1	TRBJ1-5	NA	CSAPSPFQGVNQPQHF	TGCAGTGCTCCCAGCCCTTTCCAGGGCGTCAATCAGCCCCAGCATTTT
NA	TRBV6-6	TRBJ2-7	NA	CASSYAGGQSYEQYF	TGTGCCAGCAGTTACGCCGGGGGACAGAGTTACGAGCAGTACTTC
TRBD2	TRBV4-2	TRBJ2-4	NA	CASSLGAGGGKNIQYF	TGTGCCAGCAGCCTCGGCGCGGGAGGAGGCAAAAACATTCAGTACTTC
NA	TRBV28	TRBJ2-5	NA	CASSLWQETQYF	TGTGCCAGCAGTTTATGGCAAGAGACCCAGTACTTC
NA	TRBV29-1	TRBJ1-1	NA	CSVAARRSEAFF	TGCAGCGTGGCGGCCCGCCGGTCTGAAGCTTTCTTT
NA	TRBV6-5	TRBJ2-1	NA	CASSPPWPNEQFF	TGTGCCAGCAGTCCCCCTTGGCCGAATGAGCAGTTCTTC
TRBD2	TRBV7-8	TRBJ2-1	NA	CASSTRLAGVHEQFF	TGTGCCAGCAGCACCCGGCTAGCGGGCGTACATGAGCAGTTCTTC
NA	TRBV29-1	TRBJ1-1	NA	CSVVLNTEAFF	TGCAGCGTTGTTTTGAACACTGAAGCTTTCTTT
TRBD1	TRBV12-3/TRBV12-4	TRBJ2-6	NA	CASNPGQETGGANVLTF	TGTGCCAGCAACCCGGGACAGGAAACTGGTGGGGCCAACGTCCTGACTTTC
NA	TRBV4-1	TRBJ1-5	NA	CASSQDRTRINQPQHF	TGCGCCAGCAGCCAAGATCGAACTCGAATCAATCAGCCCCAGCATTTT
NA	TRBV4-1	TRBJ2-5	NA	CASSQGRGEQETQYF	TGCGCCAGCAGCCAAGGACGTGGCGAGCAAGAGACCCAGTACTTC
NA	TRBV30	TRBJ2-3	NA	CAQSGVTDTQYF	TGTGCCCAATCCGGGGTCACAGATACGCAGTATTTT
NA	TRBV3-1	TRBJ2-5	NA	CASKGGRHQETQYF	TGTGCCAGCAAGGGAGGTAGACACCAAGAGACCCAGTACTTC
TRBD1	TRBV20-1	TRBJ1-5	NA	CSAGEGAQPQHF	TGCAGTGCTGGCGAGGGGGCGCAGCCCCAGCATTTT
NA	TRBV10-3	TRBJ1-1	once	CAISENRDTEAFF	TGTGCCATCAGTGAGAACCGGGACACTGAAGCTTTCTTT
NA	TRBV29-1	TRBJ1-1	NA	CSLWTGRTEAFF	TGCAGCTTATGGACGGGGCGGACTGAAGCTTTCTTT
NA	TRBV14	TRBJ2-5	NA	CASSFLLSETQYF	TGTGCCAGCAGCTTCTTACTTTCAGAGACCCAGTACTTC
NA	TRBV4-1	TRBJ2-1	NA	CASSSLSTNEQFF	TGCGCCAGCAGCTCCCTTTCCACCAATGAGCAGTTCTTC
TRBD2	TRBV11-1	TRBJ2-2	NA	CASTSNPGGPNTGELFF	TGTGCCAGCACCTCCAACCCGGGGGGACCCAACACCGGGGAGCTGTTTTTT
NA	TRBV29-1	TRBJ1-2	NA	CSVEDPPGGYYGYTF	TGCAGCGTTGAAGATCCGCCCGGGGGGTACTATGGCTACACCTTC
NA	TRBV12-3/TRBV12-4	TRBJ1-5	once	CASSFGGFGQPQHF	TGTGCCAGCAGTTTTGGAGGGTTCGGGCAGCCCCAGCATTTT
NA	TRBV28	TRBJ2-7	NA	CASRVGLYYEQYF	TGTGCCAGCAGGGTGGGACTCTACTACGAGCAGTACTTC
NA	TRBV2	TRBJ2-1	NA	CASSAERGGEQFF	TGTGCCAGCAGTGCGGAACGGGGCGGTGAGCAGTTCTTC